A single T cell receptor beta chain is shown here with its context. Its target is unknown. Mismatch with germline at one junction end may stem from a read error. Produced via immunoSEQ multiplex PCR; TCRdb's table is partial and in-frame only. Here the sample spans around 100,000 clones, roughly 74% being singletons. Patients with chemo-refractory metastatic non-small-cell lung cancer received focal radiation plus CTLA-4 blockade with ipilimumab. This sample was included in a study of radiotherapy plus CTLA-4 blockade in lung cancer. On the study more broadly: Among all patients, more than 15% showed objective responses, while 30% to 35% had disease control.

This CDR3 has 13 amino acids. Per the germline V gene, CDR1 is SGHRS and CDR2 is YFSETQ. Study observations and caveats: Blood-borne expansion of tumor-derived TCR clones followed radiotherapy plus ipilimumab.

Sequences were derived from peripheral blood, sampled from a patient treated with radiotherapy plus ipilimumab. The TCR was taken from a human donor with non-small cell lung cancer who had a partial response to radiotherapy plus ipilimumab. Some clones in this sample may be carry-over from other donors' samples. The chain combines TRBV5-1 with TRBJ2-2; D may be TRBD2 (5 bases). The CDR3 DNA is TGCGCCAGCAGTTTGGGCGGGACCGGGGAGCTGTTTTTT. This codes for CASSLGGTGELFF.